This TCR beta chain emerged from a study of blood T cell repertoires in COVID-19. In germline, CDR1 is MNHEY, CDR2 SVGAGI. This CDR3 is built from 14 residues. Trimming left V 2 bases short and J 7 bases short, with 9 bases between. Authors' processing steps: By means of reference gene primer amplification, nucleated cell counts were estimated. Measured with immunoSEQ multiplex PCR; TCRdb has only the in-frame clones, and not every one. That table supplies the V and J calls and clone size; D and trimming were determined from the DNA. The sample yields some 250,000 clones, roughly nine tenths seen once.

The V call is TRBV6-5, the J call TRBJ1-6; D remains unclear. The sequence came from a woman in her thirties with COVID-19, enrolled during active disease. Material for sequencing was peripheral blood. Written as DNA, the CDR3 is TGTGCCAGCAGTTACGGCGGCGCGAATTCACCCCTCCACTTT. It translates to CASSYGGANSPLHF.